A single sample gave rise to the 28 T cell receptor beta chains below, sequenced in a study of T cells in women clearing cervical HPV infection (dated by TCRdb to the late 2010s). The library was generated by the immunoSEQ multiplex PCR assay. TCRdb took this table from immuneACCESS and kept in-frame rearrangements with V and J called. Such tables lack part of the clones; where checked against another copy, unresolved V genes explain under half of the gap, and the rest is unexplained. The sample's own table lists fewer than 25,000 clones. The top ten clonotypes cover around 5% of the sample. Sample: blood buffy coat. The receptors shown here come from a woman between 18 and 75 years old with a cervical HPV16 infection that either progressed to CIN3+ or cleared (not recorded which).

With respect to this clone: The read ends 3 residues before the CDR3 terminus; that terminus is restored from the germline J gene. The chain carries TRBV7-9 and TRBJ2-7, with TRBD2 as a possible D gene (5 bases). From germline, CDR1 is SEHNR and CDR2 FQNEAQ (reference sequence). V was shortened by 5 bases and J by 4 bases, with 18 bases between the two germline ends. The CDR3 is 15 amino acids. CDR3 DNA (partial): TGTGCCAGCAGCCCCACCGAGGGCTTGTGGTACGAG. Protein: CASSPTEGLWYE. The whole CDR3 is CASSPTEGLWYEQYF.

In the case of this clone: The CDR3 end is not reached by the read, which stops 3 residues before it; the germline J gene fills it in. The chain has TRBV5-6 and TRBJ1-1; D gene uncertain. Germline V gene lookup returns CDR1 SGHDT and CDR2 YYEEEE. The CDR3 sequence is 11 residues long. This CDR3 reads CASSYGEEAFF. Incomplete CDR3 DNA: TGTGCCAGCAGTTACGGGGAGGAA. Together with reference TRBV5-6 and TRBJ1-1, the CDR3 gives the full variable domain: DAGVTQSPTHLIKTRGQQVTLRCSPKSGHDTVSWYQQALGQGPQFIFQYYEEEERQRGNFPDRFSGHQFPNYSSELNVNALLLGDSALYLCASSYGEEAFFGQGTRLTVV.

The DNA read from the CDR3 is TGTGCCAGCTCATCGACAGGGTTACATGAAAAG. Protein product: CASSSTGLHEK. The entire CDR3 reads CASSSTGLHEKLFF. J is TRBJ2-2 and V is TRBV18; 7 bases are a match to TRBD1. The read ends 3 residues early relative to the CDR3; the germline J gene fills the gap. CDR1 is KGHSH and CDR2 is LQKENI in the germline V gene. The CDR3 runs 14 residues.

On this clone: The read falls 3 residues short of the CDR3 end, and the missing part is taken from the germline J gene. This chain uses TRBV11-2 with TRBJ2-7, with a weak D call TRBD2 (6 bases). Germline V gene sequence: CDR1 SGHAT, CDR2 FQNNGV. The length of the CDR3 is 14 residues. V lost 6 bases and J lost 4, with 16 bases in between. The CDR3 spells CASSSGLRGYEQYF. CDR3 DNA, as far as it was read: TGTGCCAGCAGTTCGGGTCTCCGGGGGTACGAG. The variable domain in full, with the rest retrieved from reference TRBV11-2 and TRBJ2-7, is EAGVAQSPRYKIIEKRQSVAFWCNPISGHATLYWYQQILGQGPKLLIQFQNNGVVDDSQLPKDRFSAERLKGVDSTLKIQPAKLEDSAVYLCASSSGLRGYEQYFGPGTRLTVT.

Points on this clone: The read is 3 residues too short to cover the CDR3 end, so that end is filled in from the germline J gene. The V call is TRBV15, the J call TRBJ1-2; no firm D call. Germline CDR1 is LNHNV and CDR2 is YYDKDF (reference sequence). The V gene lost 0 bases and the J gene lost 4 bases, with 12 bases spanning the gap. The CDR3 contains 15 residues. CDR3 loop: CATSRDEGSIYGYTF. The covered CDR3 bases are TGTGCCACCAGCAGAGATGAGGGCAGTATCTATGGC.

Worth noting for this clone: The read falls 3 residues short of the CDR3 end, and the missing part is taken from the germline J gene. V gene TRBV5-1 combines with J gene TRBJ2-3, with TRBD2 identical over 10 bases. The CDR3 has 17 residues. Trimming at V came to 2 bases and at J to 5 bases, leaving 11 bases not matched to a gene. Germline values: CDR1 SGHRS, CDR2 YFSETQ. The DNA read from the CDR3 is TGCGCCAGCAGCTTAGGGAACGGACTAGCGGTGCGAGATACG. This sequence encodes CASSLGNGLAVRDT. The CDR3 in full is CASSLGNGLAVRDTQYF. Supplemented by reference TRBV5-1 and TRBJ2-3, the full variable domain reads KAGVTQTPRYLIKTRGQQVTLSCSPISGHRSVSWYQQTPGQGLQFLFEYFSETQRNKGNFPGRFSGRQFSNSRSEMNVSTLELGDSALYLCASSLGNGLAVRDTQYFGPGTRLTVL.

On this clone itself: The read gets to within 3 residues of the CDR3 end, and the germline J gene fills in the rest. This chain links TRBV5-4 with TRBJ2-7; 7 bases agree with TRBD2. Trimming took 4 bases from V and 6 from J; bases not matched to a gene: 13. The CDR3 covers 15 residues. CDR1 and CDR2 (germline): SGHNT, YYREEE (reference sequence). CDR3 sequence: CASSPGERDLSEQYF. CDR3 DNA (partial): TGTGCCAGCAGCCCCGGCGAGCGGGATCTCTCCGAG. Full variable domain (rest looked up from reference TRBV5-4 and TRBJ2-7): ETGVTQSPTHLIKTRGQQVTLRCSSQSGHNTVSWYQQALGQGPQFIFQYYREEENGRGNFPPRFSGLQFPNYSSELNVNALELDDSALYLCASSPGERDLSEQYFGPGTRLTVT.

Comment on this clone: The read falls 3 residues short of the CDR3 end, and the missing part is taken from the germline J gene. The chain employs TRBV7-7 and TRBJ2-3, with 14 bases matching TRBD2. J lost 8 bases, V lost 5 bases, and 6 bases had no gene match. The germline CDR1 and CDR2 sequences are SSHAT and FNYEAQ (reference sequence). The CDR3 contains 15 residues. This CDR3 is CASSLSGTSGGTQYF. The CDR3 bases that were read are TGTGCCAGCAGCCTCTCCGGGACTAGCGGGGGTACG.

On this clone itself: The read ends 3 residues early relative to the CDR3; the germline J gene fills the gap. The chain joins TRBV30 to TRBJ2-7; D gene unclear. CDR1 is GTSNPN and CDR2 is SVGIG in the germline V gene (reference sequence). CDR3 size: 12 residues. Trimming removed 4 bases from V and 3 bases from J, with 10 bases in between. CDR3 in amino acids: CAWNGAFYEQYF. The sequenced CDR3 bases are TGTGCCTGGAACGGTGCGTTCTACGAG.

Turning to this clone: The CDR3 extends 3 residues past the end of the read, so its final part is completed from the germline J gene. V usage is TRBV13 and J usage is TRBJ1-2, with 10 nucleotides matching TRBD1. The CDR3 contains 15 residues. Germline V gene data show CDR1 as PRHDT and CDR2 as FYEKMQ (reference sequence). The CDR3 spells CASSLGGQGVGGYTF. The DNA read from the CDR3 is TGTGCCAGCAGCTTAGGCGGACAGGGGGTAGGAGGC.

CDR3 DNA, as far as it was read: TGTGCCAGCAGTGTCTCTAGCGGGAGGGCAAACGGGGAG. Protein sequence: CASSVSSGRANGE. Given in full, the CDR3 is CASSVSSGRANGELFF. V usage is TRBV2 and J usage is TRBJ2-2; 12 bases match TRBD2. Read sequence stops 3 residues before the CDR3 end, and the germline J gene provides the missing end. The CDR3 is 16 amino acids. Germline CDR1 SNHLY, CDR2 FYNNEI. With V trimmed by 4 bases and J by 7 bases, 7 bases remained unmatched.

CDR3: CASSRSGIGTGELFF. CDR3 bases read: TGTGCCAGCAGCCGCAGCGGGATTGGCACCGGGGAG. V is TRBV14 and J is TRBJ2-2; 7 bases fit TRBD2. The sequence runs out 3 residues before the end of the CDR3; the remainder is reconstructed from the germline J gene. V gave up 4 bases and J gave up 4 bases; unmatched junction bases: 6. Per the germline V gene, CDR1 is SGHDN and CDR2 is FVKESK. The CDR3 is made up of 15 amino acids.

Concerning this clone itself: Sequencing ends 3 residues short of the CDR3 end; the germline J gene provides the rest. The chain employs TRBV11-2 and TRBJ2-1, with D possibly matching TRBD2 (5 bases). CDR3 length: 13 amino acids. Per germline, CDR1 SGHAT and CDR2 FQNNGV. The V end lost 4 bases, the J end lost 4 bases, and 8 bases lay between the germline ends. The CDR3 sequence is CASSSDWYNEQFF. The part of the CDR3 DNA that was read is TGTGCCAGCAGCTCGGACTGGTACAATGAG.

Remarks on this clone: The read comes to an end 3 residues before the CDR3 does, leaving the germline J gene to fill in the end. The rearrangement links TRBV20-1 to TRBJ2-1, with D unresolved. Germline CDR1 DFQATT, CDR2 SNEGSKA (reference sequence). V gave up 0 bases and J gave up 9 bases, with 15 bases separating them. The CDR3 is 14 residues long. CDR3 region: CSAREVPRGIEQFF. The covered CDR3 bases are TGCAGTGCTAGAGAGGTCCCGAGAGGCATTGAG.

Of note for this clone: Read data end 3 residues before the CDR3 end; the end is taken from the germline J gene. This chain uses TRBV5-1 with TRBJ2-1; 7 nucleotides match TRBD1. With 3 bases clipped from V and 9 bases from J, the junction kept 9 bases outside the gene matches. The germline gives CDR1 SGHRS, CDR2 YFSETQ. The CDR3 length is 14 residues. Partial CDR3 DNA: TGCGCCAGCAGCTGGGGGACAGCCGCGGGTGAG. It is translated as CASSWGTAAGE. The entire CDR3 reads CASSWGTAAGEQFF.

A remark on this clone: The sequenced fragment ends 3 residues before the CDR3 boundary, so the rest is inferred from the germline J gene. This chain connects TRBV10-3 to TRBJ1-1; 7 bases agree with TRBD1. This CDR3 contains 15 residues. CDR1 is ENHRY and CDR2 is SYGVKD in the germline V gene. With 2 bases clipped from V and 1 base from J, the junction kept 4 bases outside the gene matches. CDR3 protein: CAISEPGQPNTEAFF. The sequenced CDR3 bases are TGTGCCATCAGTGAGCCGGGACAGCCGAACACTGAA.

Details on this clone: The CDR3 goes on 3 residues after the read ends, and that part is filled in from the germline J gene. This chain links TRBV19 with TRBJ2-1; no firm D call. Per the germline V gene, CDR1 is LNHDA and CDR2 is SQIVND (reference sequence). The V gene lost 3 bases and the J gene lost 0 bases, with 9 bases spanning the gap. CDR3 length equals 15 residues. The CDR3 is CASSIDSYSYNEQFF. CDR3 DNA, as far as it was read: TGTGCCAGTAGTATCGACTCATACTCCTACAATGAG.

On this clone: Germline is not matched at one junction end, which may reflect a read error. The CDR3 goes on 3 residues after the read ends, and that part is filled in from the germline J gene. Additional DNA sequences in this sample encode the identical CDR3. The V gene is TRBV29-1, the J gene TRBJ1-3; 7 bases match TRBD1. The CDR3 length is 16 residues. CDR1 is SQVTM, CDR2 ANQGSEA, per germline. CDR3 bases read: TGCAGCGTGCCCGGTGAGGGGGCTATCTCTGGAAACACG. Translated: CSVPGEGAISGNT. The whole CDR3 sequence reads CSVPGEGAISGNTIYF.

For this clone: The CDR3 extends 3 residues past the end of the read, so its final part is completed from the germline J gene. The J gene is TRBJ2-7, the V gene TRBV20-1, with TRBD2 matching over 8 bases. CDR3 size: 15 residues. Germline assignment: CDR1 DFQATT and CDR2 SNEGSKA (reference sequence). The ends lost 3 bases at V and 0 bases at J; junction bases unmatched: 7. CDR3 DNA (partial): TGCAGTGCTAGGGGTATAGCGGGGAGCTCCTACGAG. It is translated as CSARGIAGSSYE. The full-length CDR3 reads as CSARGIAGSSYEQYF.

With respect to this clone: The CDR3 end falls 3 residues outside the read, so it is completed with the germline J gene. The rearrangement uses TRBV7-3 and TRBJ1-1; D ambiguous. The CDR3 contains 15 residues. Trimming shortened V by 1 base and J by 3 bases, and 12 bases separated the two germline ends. CDR1 is SGHTA, CDR2 FQGTGA, per germline. The CDR3 DNA, read in part, is TGTGCCAGCAGCTTAAGCGGATGGCTGGACACTGAA. The encoded protein is CASSLSGWLDTE. The full CDR3 sequence reads CASSLSGWLDTEAFF.

With regard to this clone: The read comes to an end 3 residues before the CDR3 does, leaving the germline J gene to fill in the end. The chain recombines TRBV6-2 or TRBV6-3 with TRBJ2-5, with TRBD2 matching over 13 bases. Germline V gene sequence: CDR1 MNHEY, CDR2 SVGEGT. The CDR3 runs 13 residues. Trimming removed 10 bases from V and 4 bases from J; junction bases left unmatched: 3. This CDR3 reads CATRLAGGETQYF. Partial CDR3 DNA: TGTGCCACAAGACTAGCGGGGGGAGAGACC.

Points on this clone: The read finishes 3 residues shy of the CDR3 end, and the germline J gene is used to complete it. This chain links TRBV11-2 with TRBJ1-1; 8 nucleotides match TRBD1. There are 14 residues in the CDR3. Trimming removed 4 bases from V and 1 base from J; junction bases left unmatched: 2. Germline V CDR1 and CDR2: SGHAT, FQNNGV. The sequenced CDR3 bases are TGTGCCAGCAGCTGGGGGACAGGGAACACTGAA. Its translation: CASSWGTGNTE. From start to end, the CDR3 is CASSWGTGNTEAFF. Full variable domain (remainder filled in from reference TRBV11-2 and TRBJ1-1): EAGVAQSPRYKIIEKRQSVAFWCNPISGHATLYWYQQILGQGPKLLIQFQNNGVVDDSQLPKDRFSAERLKGVDSTLKIQPAKLEDSAVYLCASSWGTGNTEAFFGQGTRLTVV.

Concerning this clone: Its ends do not fully match the called genes, so a read error is possible. CDR3 DNA, as far as it was read: TGTGCCAGCACTGAACAGGAGACC. It encodes CASTEQET. The whole CDR3 protein is CASTEQETQYF. This rearrangement joins TRBV2 to TRBJ2-5; D not certain. The observed sequence ends 3 residues before the CDR3 terminus, with the missing tail filled in from the germline J gene. CDR3 length: 11 amino acids. Per germline, CDR1 SNHLY and CDR2 FYNNEI. The full variable domain, completed using reference TRBV2 and TRBJ2-5, is EPEVTQTPSHQVTQMGQEVILRCVPISNHLYFYWYRQILGQKVEFLVSFYNNEISEKSEIFDDQFSVERPDGSNFTLKIRSTKLEDSAMYFCASTEQETQYFGPGTRLLVL.

As for this clone: Sequencing ends 3 residues short of the CDR3 end; the germline J gene provides the rest. The J gene is TRBJ2-5, the V gene TRBV6-2 or TRBV6-3, with 9 bases lining up with TRBD1. V was pared by 6 bases and J by 3 bases, with 8 bases of the junction left unmatched. The CDR3 totals 15 residues. The germline CDR1 and CDR2 sequences are MNHEY and SVGEGT. The CDR3 DNA, read in part, is TGTGCCAGCAGCGGAGGACAGGGGAGCAAAGAGACC. This sequence encodes CASSGGQGSKET. The whole CDR3 protein reads CASSGGQGSKETQYF.

Concerning this clone: Coverage ceases 3 residues before the CDR3 finishes, and the germline J gene fills in the end. The V and J genes are TRBV5-4 and TRBJ2-7, with 10 positions matching TRBD2. J was trimmed by 4 bases and V by 2 bases; bases with no gene match: 6. The CDR3 consists of 15 residues. Germline CDR1 reads SGHNT; CDR2 reads YYREEE (reference sequence). Partial CDR3 DNA: TGTGCCAGCAGCTTAAAGCGGGAGGGCCATTACGAG. Translated: CASSLKREGHYE. The complete CDR3 sequence is CASSLKREGHYEQYF.

On this clone: The missing CDR3 end, 3 residues past where the read stops, is filled in from the germline J gene. V and J are TRBV11-1 and TRBJ2-3; the match to TRBD2 covers 11 bases. The CDR3 loop spans 15 amino acids. Germline V gene data show CDR1 as SGHAT and CDR2 as FQDESV (reference sequence). Partial CDR3 DNA: TGTGCCAGCAGCTTAGGACTAGCGGGACTACTCACG. Its translation: CASSLGLAGLLT. The whole CDR3 protein reads CASSLGLAGLLTQYF. The variable domain in full, with the rest retrieved from reference TRBV11-1 and TRBJ2-3, is EAEVAQSPRYKITEKSQAVAFWCDPISGHATLYWYRQILGQGPELLVQFQDESVVDDSQLPKDRFSAERLKGVDSTLKIQPAELGDSAMYLCASSLGLAGLLTQYFGPGTRLTVL.

On this clone itself: The read ends 3 residues shy of where the CDR3 ends; the end is completed using the germline J gene. The chain couples TRBV5-1 to TRBJ2-1; 7 nucleotides agree with TRBD2. CDR3 length equals 14 residues. CDR1 is SGHRS and CDR2 is YFSETQ in the germline V gene. J was trimmed by 6 bases and V by 4 bases; bases with no gene match: 7. The part of the CDR3 DNA that was read is TGCGCCAGCAGCCCCTTCTTAGCGGGCAATGAG. Translating it yields CASSPFLAGNE. The whole CDR3 protein reads CASSPFLAGNEQFF.

On this clone: The sequence runs out 3 residues before the end of the CDR3; the remainder is reconstructed from the germline J gene. The chain has TRBV11-2 and TRBJ1-6; D gene ambiguous. The CDR3 sequence is 12 residues long. Per the germline V gene, CDR1 is SGHAT and CDR2 is FQNNGV. V lost 5 bases, J lost 7 bases, and 6 bases lay in between. The CDR3 reads CASSRINSPLHF. The DNA read from the CDR3 is TGTGCCAGCAGCCGTATAAATTCACCC.